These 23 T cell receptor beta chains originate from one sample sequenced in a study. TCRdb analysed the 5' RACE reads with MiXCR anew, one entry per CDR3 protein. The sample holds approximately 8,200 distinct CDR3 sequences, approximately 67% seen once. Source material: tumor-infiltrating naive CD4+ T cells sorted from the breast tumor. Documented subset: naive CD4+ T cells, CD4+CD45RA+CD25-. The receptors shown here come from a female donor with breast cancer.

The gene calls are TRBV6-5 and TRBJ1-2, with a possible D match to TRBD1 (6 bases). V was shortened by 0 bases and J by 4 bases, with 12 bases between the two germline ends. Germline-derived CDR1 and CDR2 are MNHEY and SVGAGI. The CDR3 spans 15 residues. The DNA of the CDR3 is TGTGCCAGCAGTTACTCCCAGGGGCCAAGCTATGGCTACACCTTC. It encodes CASSYSQGPSYGYTF.

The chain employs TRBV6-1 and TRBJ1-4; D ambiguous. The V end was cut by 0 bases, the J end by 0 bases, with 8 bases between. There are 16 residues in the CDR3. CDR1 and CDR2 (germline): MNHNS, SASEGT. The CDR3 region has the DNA TGTGCCAGCAGTGAAGCATCACTTGCAACTAATGAAAAACTGTTTTTT. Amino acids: CASSEASLATNEKLFF.

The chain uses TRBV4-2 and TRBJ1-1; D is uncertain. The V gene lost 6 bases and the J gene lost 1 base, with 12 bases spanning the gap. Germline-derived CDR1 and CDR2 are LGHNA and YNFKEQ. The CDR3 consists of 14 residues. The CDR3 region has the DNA TGTGCCAGCAGGCTCGGGCGGACGAACACTGAAGCTTTCTTT. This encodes CASRLGRTNTEAFF.

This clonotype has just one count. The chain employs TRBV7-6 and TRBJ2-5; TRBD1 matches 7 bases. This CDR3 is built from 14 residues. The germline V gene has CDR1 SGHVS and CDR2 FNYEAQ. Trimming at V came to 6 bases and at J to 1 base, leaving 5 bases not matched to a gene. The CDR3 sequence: CASSPGQVQETQYF. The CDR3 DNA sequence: TGTGCCAGCAGTCCCGGACAGGTCCAAGAGACCCAGTACTTC.

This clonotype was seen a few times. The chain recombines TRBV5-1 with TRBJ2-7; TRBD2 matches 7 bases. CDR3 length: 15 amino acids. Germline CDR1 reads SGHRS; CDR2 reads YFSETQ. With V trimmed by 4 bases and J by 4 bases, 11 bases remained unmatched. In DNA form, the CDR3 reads TGCGCCAGCAGCCCTTCTAGCGGATTCGAATACGAGCAGTACTTC. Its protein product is CASSPSSGFEYEQYF.

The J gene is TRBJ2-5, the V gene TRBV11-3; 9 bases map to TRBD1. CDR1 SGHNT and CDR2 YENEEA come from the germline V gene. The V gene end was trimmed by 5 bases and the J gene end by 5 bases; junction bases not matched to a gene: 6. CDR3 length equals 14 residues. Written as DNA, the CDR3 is TGTGCCAGCAGCCAGAACAGGGGGCAGGAGACCCAGTACTTC. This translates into CASSQNRGQETQYF. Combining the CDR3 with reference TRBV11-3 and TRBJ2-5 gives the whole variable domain EAGVVQSPRYKIIEKKQPVAFWCNPISGHNTLYWYLQNLGQGPELLIRYENEEAVDDSQLPKDRFSAERLKGVDSTLKIQPAELGDSAVYLCASSQNRGQETQYFGPGTRLLVL.

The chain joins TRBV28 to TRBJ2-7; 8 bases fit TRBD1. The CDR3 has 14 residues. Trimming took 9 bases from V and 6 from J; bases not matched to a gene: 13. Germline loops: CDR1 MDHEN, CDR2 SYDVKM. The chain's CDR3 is CASMMGQVRSEQYF. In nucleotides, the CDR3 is TGTGCCAGTATGATGGGACAGGTCCGAAGCGAGCAGTACTTC.

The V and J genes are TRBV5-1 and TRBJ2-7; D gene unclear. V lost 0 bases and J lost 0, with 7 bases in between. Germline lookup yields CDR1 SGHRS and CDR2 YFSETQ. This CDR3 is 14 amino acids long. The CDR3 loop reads CASSLVVSSYEQYF. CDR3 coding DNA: TGCGCCAGCAGCTTGGTGGTAAGCTCCTACGAGCAGTACTTC.

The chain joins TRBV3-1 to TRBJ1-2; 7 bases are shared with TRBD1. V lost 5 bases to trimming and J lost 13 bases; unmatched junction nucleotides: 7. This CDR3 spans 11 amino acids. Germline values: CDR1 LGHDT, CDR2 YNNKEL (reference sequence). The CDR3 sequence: CASSSRQGCTF. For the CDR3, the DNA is TGTGCCAGCAGCTCTCGACAGGGATGCACCTTC. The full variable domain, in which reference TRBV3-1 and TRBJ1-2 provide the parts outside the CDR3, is DTAVSQTPKYLVTQMGNDKSIKCEQNLGHDTMYWYKQDSKKFLKIMFSYNNKELIINETVPNRFSPKSPDKAHLNLHINSLELGDSAVYFCASSSRQGCTFGSGTRLTVV.

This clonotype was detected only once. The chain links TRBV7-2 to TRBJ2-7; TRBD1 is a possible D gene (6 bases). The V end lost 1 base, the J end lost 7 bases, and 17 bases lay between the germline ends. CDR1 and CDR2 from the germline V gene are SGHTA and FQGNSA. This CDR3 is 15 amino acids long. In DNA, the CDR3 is TGTGCCAGCAGCTTAGATCGGGTGGGGGCGCGGGAGCAGTACTTC. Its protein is CASSLDRVGAREQYF.

This CDR3 is CASSLPRDSSEQYF. The CDR3 bases are TGTGCCAGCAGCCTACCCCGGGACAGCTCCGAGCAGTACTTC. The chain couples TRBV7-6 to TRBJ2-7, with TRBD1 identical over 7 bases. The CDR3 spans 14 residues. Germline V gives CDR1 SGHVS, CDR2 FNYEAQ. The ends lost 5 bases at V and 6 bases at J; junction bases unmatched: 10.

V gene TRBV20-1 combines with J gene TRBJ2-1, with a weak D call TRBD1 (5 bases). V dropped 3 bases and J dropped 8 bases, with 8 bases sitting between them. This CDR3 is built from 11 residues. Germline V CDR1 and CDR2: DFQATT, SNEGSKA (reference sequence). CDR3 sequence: CSASLGHEQFF. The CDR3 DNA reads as TGCAGTGCTAGCTTGGGGCATGAGCAGTTCTTC.

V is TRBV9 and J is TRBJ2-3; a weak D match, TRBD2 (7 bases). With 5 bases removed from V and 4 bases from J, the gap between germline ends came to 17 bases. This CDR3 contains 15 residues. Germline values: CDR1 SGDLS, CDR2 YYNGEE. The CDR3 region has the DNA TGTGCCAGCAGTTATAGGGGGGGTGGCGCAGATACGCAGTATTTT. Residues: CASSYRGGGADTQYF.

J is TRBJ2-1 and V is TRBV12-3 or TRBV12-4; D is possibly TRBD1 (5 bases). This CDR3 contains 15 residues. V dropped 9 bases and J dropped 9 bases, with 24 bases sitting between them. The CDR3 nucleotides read TGTGCCAGTCGCCCCGGGCAGGGAAATTGGGCTGAGCAGTTCTTC. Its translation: CASRPGQGNWAEQFF.

The CDR3 coding sequence is TGTGCCAGCACCCCATGGGGGGGCACAGAAGCTTTCTTT. It encodes CASTPWGGTEAFF. V is TRBV6-5 and J is TRBJ1-1; TRBD1 might be the D (6 bases). V was pared by 7 bases and J by 8 bases, with 17 bases between. This CDR3 spans 13 amino acids. Per the germline V gene, CDR1 is MNHEY and CDR2 is SVGAGI.

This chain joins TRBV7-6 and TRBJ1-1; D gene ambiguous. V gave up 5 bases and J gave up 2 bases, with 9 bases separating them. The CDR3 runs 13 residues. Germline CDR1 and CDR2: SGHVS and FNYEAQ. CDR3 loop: CASSRGGNTEAFF. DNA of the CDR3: TGTGCCAGCAGCCGAGGCGGAAACACTGAAGCTTTCTTT. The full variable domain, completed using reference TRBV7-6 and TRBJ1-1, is GAGVSQSPRYKVTKRGQDVALRCDPISGHVSLYWYRQALGQGPEFLTYFNYEAQQDKSGLPNDRFSAERPEGSISTLTIQRTEQRDSAMYRCASSRGGNTEAFFGQGTRLTVV.

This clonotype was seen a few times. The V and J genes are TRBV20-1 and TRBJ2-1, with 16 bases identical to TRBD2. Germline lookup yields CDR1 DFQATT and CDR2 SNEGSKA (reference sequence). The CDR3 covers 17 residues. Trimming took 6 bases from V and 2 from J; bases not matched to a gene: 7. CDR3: CSAGTSGRAQAYNEQFF. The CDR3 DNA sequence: TGCAGTGCCGGGACTAGCGGGAGGGCCCAGGCCTACAATGAGCAGTTCTTC.

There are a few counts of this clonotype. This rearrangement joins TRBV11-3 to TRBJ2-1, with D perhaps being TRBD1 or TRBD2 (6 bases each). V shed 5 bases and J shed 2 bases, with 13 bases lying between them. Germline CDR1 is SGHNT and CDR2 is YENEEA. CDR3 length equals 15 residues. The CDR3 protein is CASSRSRGAYNEQFF. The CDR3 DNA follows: TGTGCCAGCAGCCGTAGTAGGGGGGCCTACAATGAGCAGTTCTTC.

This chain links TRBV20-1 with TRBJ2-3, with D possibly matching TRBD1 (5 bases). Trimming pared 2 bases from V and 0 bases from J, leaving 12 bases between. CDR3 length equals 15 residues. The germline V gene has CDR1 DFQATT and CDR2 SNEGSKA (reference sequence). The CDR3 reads CSARQGTFSTDTQYF. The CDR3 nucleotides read TGCAGTGCTAGACAGGGTACCTTCAGCACAGATACGCAGTATTTT.

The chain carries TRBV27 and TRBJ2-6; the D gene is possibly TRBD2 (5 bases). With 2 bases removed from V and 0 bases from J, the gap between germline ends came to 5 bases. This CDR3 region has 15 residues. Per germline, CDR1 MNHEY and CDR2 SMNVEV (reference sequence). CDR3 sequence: CASSLTSSGANVLTF. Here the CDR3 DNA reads TGTGCCAGCAGTTTAACTAGCTCTGGGGCCAACGTCCTGACTTTC.

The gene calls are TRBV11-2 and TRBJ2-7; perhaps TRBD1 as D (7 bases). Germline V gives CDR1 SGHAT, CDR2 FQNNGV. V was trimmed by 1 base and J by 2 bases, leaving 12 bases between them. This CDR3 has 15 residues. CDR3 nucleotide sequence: TGTGCCAGCAGCTTAGCCAGGGGGAGGACCTACGAGCAGTACTTC. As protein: CASSLARGRTYEQYF.

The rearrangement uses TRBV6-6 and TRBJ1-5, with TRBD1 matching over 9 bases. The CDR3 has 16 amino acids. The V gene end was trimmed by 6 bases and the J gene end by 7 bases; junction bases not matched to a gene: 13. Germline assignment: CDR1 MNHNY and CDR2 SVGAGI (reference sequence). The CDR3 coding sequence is TGTGCCAGCAGATCCCGGGACAGGGCATCGGAACAGCCCCAGCATTTT. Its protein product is CASRSRDRASEQPQHF.

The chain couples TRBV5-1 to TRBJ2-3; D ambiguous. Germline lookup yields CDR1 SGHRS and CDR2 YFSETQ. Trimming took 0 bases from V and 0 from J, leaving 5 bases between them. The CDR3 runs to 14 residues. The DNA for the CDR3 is TGCGCCAGCAGCTTGGAGTCTAGCACAGATACGCAGTATTTT. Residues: CASSLESSTDTQYF.